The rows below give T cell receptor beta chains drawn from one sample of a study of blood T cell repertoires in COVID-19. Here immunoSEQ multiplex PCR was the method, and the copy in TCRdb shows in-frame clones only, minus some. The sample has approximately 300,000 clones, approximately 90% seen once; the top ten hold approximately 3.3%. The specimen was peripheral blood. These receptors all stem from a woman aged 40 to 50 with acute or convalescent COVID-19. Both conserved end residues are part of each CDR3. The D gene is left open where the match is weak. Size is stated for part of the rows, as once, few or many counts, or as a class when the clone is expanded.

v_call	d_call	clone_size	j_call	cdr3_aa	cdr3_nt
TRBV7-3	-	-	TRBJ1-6	CASSSDNNSPLHF	TGTGCCAGCAGCTCGGACAATAATTCACCCCTCCACTTT
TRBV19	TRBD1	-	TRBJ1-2	CASSILQPGQRVLSRGYTF	TGTGCCAGTAGTATCCTACAACCGGGACAGAGAGTCTTGAGTAGGGGCTACACCTTC
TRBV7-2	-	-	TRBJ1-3	CASSFYPSGNTIYF	TGTGCCAGCAGCTTCTACCCCTCTGGAAACACCATATATTTT
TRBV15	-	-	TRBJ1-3	CATSPRVNTIYF	TGTGCCACCAGCCCTCGGGTGAACACCATATATTTT
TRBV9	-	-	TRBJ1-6	CASSSAGSSPLHF	TGTGCCAGCAGCTCGGCTGGGAGTTCACCCCTCCACTTT
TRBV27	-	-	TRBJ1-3	CASSPTGDRNTIYF	TGTGCCAGCAGCCCGACAGGCGACAGAAACACCATATATTTT
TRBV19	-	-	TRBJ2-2	CASSTGTTTNTGELFF	TGTGCCAGTAGTACGGGGACAACCACGAACACCGGGGAGCTGTTTTTT
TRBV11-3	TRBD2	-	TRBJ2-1	CASSSSGDFSEQFF	TGTGCCAGCAGCTCTAGCGGGGATTTTTCTGAGCAGTTCTTC
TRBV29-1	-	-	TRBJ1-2	CSVEKGQFTQGLYGYTF	TGCAGCGTTGAAAAAGGTCAGTTCACCCAAGGACTCTATGGCTACACCTTC
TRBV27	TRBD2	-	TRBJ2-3	CASSSTSPDTQYF	TGTGCCAGCAGTTCGACTAGCCCCGATACGCAGTATTTT
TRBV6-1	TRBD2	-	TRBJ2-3	CASSETAGLWDTQYF	TGTGCCAGCAGTGAAACAGCGGGGCTTTGGGATACGCAGTATTTT
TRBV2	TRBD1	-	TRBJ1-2	CASSASRRQGLGGYTF	TGTGCCAGCAGCGCTTCCCGACGACAGGGATTAGGTGGCTACACCTTC
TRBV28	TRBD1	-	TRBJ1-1	CASSLAGSGGTEAFF	TGTGCCAGCAGTTTAGCAGGCTCAGGGGGCACTGAAGCTTTCTTT
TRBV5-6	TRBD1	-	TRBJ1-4	CASSWDRGRGEKLFF	TGTGCCAGCAGCTGGGACAGGGGGAGAGGTGAAAAACTGTTTTTT
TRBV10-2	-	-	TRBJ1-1	CASSDSENTEAFF	TGCGCCAGCAGCGACTCAGAAAACACTGAAGCTTTCTTT
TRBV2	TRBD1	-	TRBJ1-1	CASRFPGTGGAFF	TGTGCCAGCAGATTCCCGGGAACAGGGGGAGCTTTCTTT
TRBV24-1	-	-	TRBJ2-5	CATSDTTGTEGETQYF	TGTGCCACCAGTGATACGACAGGAACAGAAGGAGAGACCCAGTACTTC
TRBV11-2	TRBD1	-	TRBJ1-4	CASSEDRGSLLDEKLFF	TGTGCCAGCAGCGAGGACAGGGGGAGCCTCTTAGATGAAAAACTGTTTTTT
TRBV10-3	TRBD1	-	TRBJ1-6	CATRQGTISPLHF	TGTGCCACGCGACAGGGAACAATTTCACCCCTCCACTTT
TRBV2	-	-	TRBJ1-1	CARKRAGAVTEAFF	TGTGCCAGAAAGAGGGCGGGGGCGGTCACTGAAGCTTTCTTT
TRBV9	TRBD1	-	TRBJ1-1	CASSTPRQGSNTEAFF	TGTGCCAGCAGCACCCCCAGACAGGGATCGAACACTGAAGCTTTCTTT
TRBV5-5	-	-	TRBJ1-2	CASSPYGDGYGYTF	TGTGCCAGCAGCCCCTACGGAGATGGCTATGGCTACACCTTC
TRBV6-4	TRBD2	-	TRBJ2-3	CASSQGLGGFGTQYF	TGTGCCAGCAGTCAAGGACTAGGCGGGTTCGGTACGCAGTATTTT
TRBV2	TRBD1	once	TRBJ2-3	CASSEGEGGNSDTQYF	TGTGCCAGCAGTGAAGGGGAAGGGGGCAATTCAGATACGCAGTATTTT
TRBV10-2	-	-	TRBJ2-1	CASNGYNEQFF	TGCGCCAGCAACGGCTACAATGAGCAGTTCTTC
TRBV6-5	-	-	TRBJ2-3	CASSYGDSATQYF	TGTGCCAGCAGTTACGGGGACTCAGCTACGCAGTATTTT
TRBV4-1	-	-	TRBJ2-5	CASSQVSEETQYF	TGCGCCAGCAGCCAAGTAAGTGAGGAGACCCAGTACTTC
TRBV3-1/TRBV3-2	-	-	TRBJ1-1	CASSGRAKNTEAFF	TGTGCCAGCAGTGGGAGGGCCAAGAACACTGAAGCTTTCTTT
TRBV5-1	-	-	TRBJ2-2	CASYGGGLNTGELFF	TGCGCCAGCTACGGGGGTGGGCTGAACACCGGGGAGCTGTTTTTT
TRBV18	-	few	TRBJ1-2	CASSPLDGSPNYGYTF	TGTGCCAGCTCACCATTAGACGGTAGCCCTAACTATGGCTACACCTTC
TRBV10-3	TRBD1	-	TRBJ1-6	CAASRTGTGDSPLHF	TGTGCCGCCTCCCGCACCGGGACAGGGGATTCACCCCTCCACTTT
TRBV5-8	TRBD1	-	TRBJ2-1	CASSLRGRPGNEQFF	TGTGCCAGCAGCTTGAGGGGGCGCCCCGGGAATGAGCAGTTCTTC
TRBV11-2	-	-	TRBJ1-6	CASSLRTPYNSPLHF	TGTGCCAGCAGCCTAAGGACACCCTATAATTCACCCCTCCACTTT
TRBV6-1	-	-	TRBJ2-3	CASSEALGDPGTDTQYF	TGTGCCAGCAGTGAAGCGCTAGGTGACCCTGGCACAGATACGCAGTATTTT
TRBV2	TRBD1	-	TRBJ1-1	CASTKTGKGTEAFF	TGTGCCAGCACTAAGACAGGGAAGGGCACTGAAGCTTTCTTT
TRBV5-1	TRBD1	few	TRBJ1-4	CASSPGQGALDEKLFF	TGCGCCAGCAGCCCGGGACAGGGGGCGTTAGATGAAAAACTGTTTTTT
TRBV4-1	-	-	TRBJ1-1	CASSTGQGNTEAFF	TGCGCCAGCAGCACCGGCCAGGGGAACACTGAAGCTTTCTTT
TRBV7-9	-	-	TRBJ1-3	CASRPPWALGNTIYF	TGTGCCAGCAGACCCCCTTGGGCGTTAGGAAACACCATATATTTT
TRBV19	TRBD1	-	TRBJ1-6	CASSLGQGYPPLHF	TGTGCCAGTAGTCTGGGACAGGGTTATCCACCCCTCCACTTT
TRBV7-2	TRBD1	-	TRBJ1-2	CASSPHSGQAYGYTF	TGTGCCAGCAGCCCTCACTCGGGACAGGCCTATGGCTACACCTTC
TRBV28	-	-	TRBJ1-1	CASSGGHLNTEAFF	TGTGCCAGCAGTGGGGGACACCTGAACACTGAAGCTTTCTTT
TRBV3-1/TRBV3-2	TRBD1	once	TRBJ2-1	CASSQEKDREQFF	TGTGCCAGCAGCCAAGAAAAGGACAGGGAGCAGTTCTTC
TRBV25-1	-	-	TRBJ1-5	CASSESNQPQHF	TGTGCCAGCAGTGAATCAAATCAGCCCCAGCATTTT
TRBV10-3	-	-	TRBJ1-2	CAISEGKANYGYTF	TGTGCCATCAGTGAGGGCAAAGCTAACTATGGCTACACCTTC
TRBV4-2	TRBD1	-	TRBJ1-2	CASSPSGQVIRDYGYTF	TGTGCCAGCAGCCCCAGCGGACAGGTAATAAGGGACTATGGCTACACCTTC
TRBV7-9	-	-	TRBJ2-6	CASRRDRDTRLAGANVLTF	TGTGCCAGCAGACGAGACAGGGACACCAGACTAGCTGGGGCCAACGTCCTGACTTTC
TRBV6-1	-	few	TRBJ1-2	CASSEGWGRDYGYTF	TGTGCCAGCAGTGAAGGGTGGGGGCGCGACTATGGCTACACCTTC
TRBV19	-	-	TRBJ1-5	CASSLQRNQPQHF	TGTGCCAGTAGTCTACAGCGCAATCAGCCCCAGCATTTT
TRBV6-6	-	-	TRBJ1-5	CASSPGTRRSQPQHF	TGTGCCAGCAGCCCCGGGACACGCCGGAGTCAGCCCCAGCATTTT
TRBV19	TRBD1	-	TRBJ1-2	CASRETGGTNYGYTF	TGTGCCAGTAGGGAGACAGGGGGCACTAACTATGGCTACACCTTC
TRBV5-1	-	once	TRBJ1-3	CASSLSGAGGNTIYF	TGCGCCAGCAGCCTGTCAGGGGCAGGAGGAAACACCATATATTTT
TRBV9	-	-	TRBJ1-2	CASSVWAGPNYGYTF	TGTGCCAGCAGCGTATGGGCAGGTCCCAACTATGGCTACACCTTC
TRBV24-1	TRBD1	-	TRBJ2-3	CATSDLRTGMDSDTQYF	TGTGCCACCAGTGACTTGAGGACAGGGATGGATTCAGATACGCAGTATTTT